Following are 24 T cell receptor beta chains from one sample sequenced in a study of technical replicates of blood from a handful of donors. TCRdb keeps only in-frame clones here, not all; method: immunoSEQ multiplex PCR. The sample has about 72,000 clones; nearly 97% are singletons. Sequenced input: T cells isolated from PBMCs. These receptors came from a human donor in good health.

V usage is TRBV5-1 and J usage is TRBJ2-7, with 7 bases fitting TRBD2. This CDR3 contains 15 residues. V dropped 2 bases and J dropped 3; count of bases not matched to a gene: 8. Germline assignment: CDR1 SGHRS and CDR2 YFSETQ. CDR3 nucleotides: TGCGCCAGCAGCTTATCCACGGGCGGGGGCTACGAGCAGTACTTC. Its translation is CASSLSTGGGYEQYF.

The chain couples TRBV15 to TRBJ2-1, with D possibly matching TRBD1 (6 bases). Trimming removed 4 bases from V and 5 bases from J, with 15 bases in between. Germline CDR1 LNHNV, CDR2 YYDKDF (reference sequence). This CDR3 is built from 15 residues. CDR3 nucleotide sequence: TGTGCCACCAGCACTACAGGGAATAGGAACAATGAGCAGTTCTTC. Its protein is CATSTTGNRNNEQFF.

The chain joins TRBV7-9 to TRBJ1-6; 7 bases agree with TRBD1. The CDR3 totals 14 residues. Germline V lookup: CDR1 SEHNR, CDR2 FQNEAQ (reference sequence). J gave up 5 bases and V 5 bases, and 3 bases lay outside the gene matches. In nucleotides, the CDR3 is TGTGCCAGCAGCCCGGGACAGAATAATTCACCCCTCCACTTT. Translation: CASSPGQNNSPLHF.

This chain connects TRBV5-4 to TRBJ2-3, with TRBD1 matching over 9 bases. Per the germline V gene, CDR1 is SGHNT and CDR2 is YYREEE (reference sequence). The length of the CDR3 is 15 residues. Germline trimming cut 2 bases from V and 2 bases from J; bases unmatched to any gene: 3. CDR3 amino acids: CASSLRDRDTDTQYF. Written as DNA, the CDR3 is TGTGCCAGCAGCTTACGGGACAGGGACACAGATACGCAGTATTTT.

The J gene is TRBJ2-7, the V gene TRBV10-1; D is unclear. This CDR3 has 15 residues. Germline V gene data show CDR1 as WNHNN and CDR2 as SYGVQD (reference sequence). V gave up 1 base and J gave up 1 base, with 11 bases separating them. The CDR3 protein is CASSEFTSRSYEQYF. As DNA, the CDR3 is TGCGCCAGCAGTGAGTTTACTTCCCGTTCCTACGAGCAGTACTTC.

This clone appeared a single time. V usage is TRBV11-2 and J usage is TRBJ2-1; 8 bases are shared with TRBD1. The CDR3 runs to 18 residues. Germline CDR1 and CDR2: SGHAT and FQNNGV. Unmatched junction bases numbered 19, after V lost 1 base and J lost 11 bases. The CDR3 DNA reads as TGTGCCAGCAGCTTAGGCCCGTCGGGCAGGGGGCTTCCAGTGAAGCAGTTCTTC. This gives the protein CASSLGPSGRGLPVKQFF.

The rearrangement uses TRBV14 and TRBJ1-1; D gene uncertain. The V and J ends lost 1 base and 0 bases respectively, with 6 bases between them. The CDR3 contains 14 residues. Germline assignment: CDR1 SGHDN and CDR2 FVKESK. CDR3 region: CASSQVGVNTEAFF. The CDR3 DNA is TGTGCCAGCAGCCAAGTAGGAGTGAACACTGAAGCTTTCTTT.

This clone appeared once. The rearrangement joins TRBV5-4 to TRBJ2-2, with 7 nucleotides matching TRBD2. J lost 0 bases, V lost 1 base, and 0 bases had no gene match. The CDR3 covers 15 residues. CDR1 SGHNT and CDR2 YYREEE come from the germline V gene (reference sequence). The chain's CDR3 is CASSLTSANTGELFF. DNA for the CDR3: TGTGCCAGCAGCTTGACTAGCGCGAACACCGGGGAGCTGTTTTTT.

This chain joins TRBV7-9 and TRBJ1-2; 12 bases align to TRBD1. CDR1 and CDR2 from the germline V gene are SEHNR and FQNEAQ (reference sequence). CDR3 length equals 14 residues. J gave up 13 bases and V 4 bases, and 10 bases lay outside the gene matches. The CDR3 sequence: CASSSGQGAVSSTF. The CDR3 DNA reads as TGTGCCAGCAGCTCGGGACAGGGGGCTGTATCTAGCACCTTC.

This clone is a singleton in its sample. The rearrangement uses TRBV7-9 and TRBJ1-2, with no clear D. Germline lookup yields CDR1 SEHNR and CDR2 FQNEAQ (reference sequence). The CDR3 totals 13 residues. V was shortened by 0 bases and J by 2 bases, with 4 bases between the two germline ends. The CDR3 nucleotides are TGTGCCAGCAGCTTAGCGGGCAACTATGGCTACACCTTC. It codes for CASSLAGNYGYTF.

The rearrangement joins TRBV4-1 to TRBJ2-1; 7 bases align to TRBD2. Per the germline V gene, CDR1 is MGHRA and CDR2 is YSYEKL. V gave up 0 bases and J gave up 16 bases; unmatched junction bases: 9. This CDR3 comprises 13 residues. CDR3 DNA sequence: TGCGCCAGCAGCCAAGAGGGCGGGAGTATTCGTTTCTTC. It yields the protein CASSQEGGSIRFF.

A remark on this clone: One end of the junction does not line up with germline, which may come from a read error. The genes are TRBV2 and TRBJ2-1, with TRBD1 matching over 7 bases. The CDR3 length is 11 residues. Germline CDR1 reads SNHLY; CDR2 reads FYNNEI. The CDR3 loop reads CAIGGTGEGVF. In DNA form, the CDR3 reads TGTGCCATCGGAGGTACAGGGGAAGGGGTCTTC.

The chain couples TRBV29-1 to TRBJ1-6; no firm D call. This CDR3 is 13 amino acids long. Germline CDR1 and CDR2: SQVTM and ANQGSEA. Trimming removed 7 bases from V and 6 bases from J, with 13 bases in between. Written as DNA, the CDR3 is TGCAGCGCCCGAGAACGACTTAATTCACCCCTCCACTTT. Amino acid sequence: CSARERLNSPLHF.

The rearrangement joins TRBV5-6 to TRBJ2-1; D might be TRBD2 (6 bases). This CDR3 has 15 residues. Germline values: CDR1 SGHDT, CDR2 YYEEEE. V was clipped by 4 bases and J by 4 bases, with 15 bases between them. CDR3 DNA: TGTGCCAGCAGCAATGGAGCCCGGGAGTACAATGAGCAGTTCTTC. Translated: CASSNGAREYNEQFF. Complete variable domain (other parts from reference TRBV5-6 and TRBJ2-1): DAGVTQSPTHLIKTRGQQVTLRCSPKSGHDTVSWYQQALGQGPQFIFQYYEEEERQRGNFPDRFSGHQFPNYSSELNVNALLLGDSALYLCASSNGAREYNEQFFGPGTRLTVL.

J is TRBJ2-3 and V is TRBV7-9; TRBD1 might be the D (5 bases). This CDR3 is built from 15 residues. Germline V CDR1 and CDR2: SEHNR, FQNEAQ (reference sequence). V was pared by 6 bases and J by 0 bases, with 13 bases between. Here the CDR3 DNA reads TGTGCCAGCAGTCTGGACACGACTAGCACAGATACGCAGTATTTT. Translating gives CASSLDTTSTDTQYF.

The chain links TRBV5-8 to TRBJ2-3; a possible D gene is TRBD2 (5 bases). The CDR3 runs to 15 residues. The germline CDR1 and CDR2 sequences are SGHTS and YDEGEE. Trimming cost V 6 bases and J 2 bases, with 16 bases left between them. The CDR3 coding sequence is TGTGCCAGCACCCCGGGAAGGGTATTCACAGATACGCAGTATTTT. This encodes CASTPGRVFTDTQYF.

The CDR3 reads CASSQVGSRSGNTIYF. DNA for the CDR3: TGCGCCAGCAGCCAAGTCGGTAGTCGCTCTGGAAACACCATATATTTT. J is TRBJ1-3 and V is TRBV4-1, with D uncertain. CDR3 length equals 16 residues. The V end was cut by 1 base, the J end by 0 bases, with 10 bases between. The germline gives CDR1 MGHRA, CDR2 YSYEKL.

CDR3 sequence (DNA): TGTGCCAGCAGTACCGACAGGGCAGGCAATCAGCCCCAGCATTTT. Its translation is CASSTDRAGNQPQHF. The chain employs TRBV6-5 and TRBJ1-5; TRBD1 agrees at 7 bases. The CDR3 is 15 amino acids. The germline V gene encodes CDR1 MNHEY and CDR2 SVGAGI. V shed 5 bases, J shed 2 bases, and the junction held 6 bases outside the gene matches.

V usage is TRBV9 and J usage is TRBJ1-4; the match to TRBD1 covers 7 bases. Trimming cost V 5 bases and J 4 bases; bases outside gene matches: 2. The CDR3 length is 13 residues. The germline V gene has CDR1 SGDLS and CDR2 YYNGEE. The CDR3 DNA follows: TGTGCCAGCAGGGGACAGCTTAATGAAAAACTGTTTTTT. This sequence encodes CASRGQLNEKLFF.

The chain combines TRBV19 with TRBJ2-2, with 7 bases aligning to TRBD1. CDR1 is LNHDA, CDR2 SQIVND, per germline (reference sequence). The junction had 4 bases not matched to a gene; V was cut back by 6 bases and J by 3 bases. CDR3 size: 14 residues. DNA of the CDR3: TGTGCCAGTAGGAGGGGGCTGGACACCGGGGAGCTGTTTTTT. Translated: CASRRGLDTGELFF.

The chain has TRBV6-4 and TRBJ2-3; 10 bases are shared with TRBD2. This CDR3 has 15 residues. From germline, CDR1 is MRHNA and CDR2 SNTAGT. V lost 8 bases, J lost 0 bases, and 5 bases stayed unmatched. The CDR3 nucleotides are TGTGCCAGCTCCCCGACTAGCGGGAGCACAGATACGCAGTATTTT. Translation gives CASSPTSGSTDTQYF.

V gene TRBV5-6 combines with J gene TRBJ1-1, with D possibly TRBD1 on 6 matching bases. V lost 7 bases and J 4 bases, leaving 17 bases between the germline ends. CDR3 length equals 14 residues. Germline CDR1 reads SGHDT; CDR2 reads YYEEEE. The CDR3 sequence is CASAWGGAGTEAFF. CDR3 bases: TGTGCCAGCGCGTGGGGGGGCGCGGGCACTGAAGCTTTCTTT.

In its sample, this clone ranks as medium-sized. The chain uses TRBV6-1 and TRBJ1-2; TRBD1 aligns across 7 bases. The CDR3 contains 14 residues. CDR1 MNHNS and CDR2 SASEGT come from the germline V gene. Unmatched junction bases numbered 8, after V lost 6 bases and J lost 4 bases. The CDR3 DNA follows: TGTGCCAGCAGAAAGCCAGGGGGTTCCTATGGCTACACCTTC. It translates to CASRKPGGSYGYTF.

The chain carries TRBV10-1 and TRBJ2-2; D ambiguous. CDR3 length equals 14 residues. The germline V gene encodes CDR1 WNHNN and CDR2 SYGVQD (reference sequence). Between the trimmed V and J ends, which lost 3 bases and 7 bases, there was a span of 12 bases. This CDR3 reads CASSELALGGELFF. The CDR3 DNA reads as TGCGCCAGCAGTGAATTGGCCCTTGGCGGGGAGCTGTTTTTT.